This is a list of T cell receptor beta chains from one sample in a study of T cell changes during pregnancy in multiple sclerosis. Assay: immunoSEQ multiplex PCR; the TCRdb copy retains only in-frame clones and omits some. Here the sample spans approximately 31,000 clones, 90% to 95% being singletons. The sequencing here drew on CD4+ T cells from peripheral blood mononuclear cells, taken in the second trimester of pregnancy. The receptors were sampled from a female donor with multiple sclerosis, enrolled in a pregnancy study. CDR3s include the opening cysteine and the closing phenylalanine or tryptophan.

cdr3_length	v_call	j_call	cdr3_aa
18	TRBV2	TRBJ2-6	CASSLRDGRAPGANVLTF
13	TRBV7-2	TRBJ2-7	CASSWGGHYEQYF
16	TRBV18	TRBJ1-1	CASSPRLTGLNTEAFF
14	TRBV7-6	TRBJ2-7	CASSLAGGVREQYF
17	TRBV7-6	TRBJ2-1	CASSFGLAGGPYNEQFF
13	TRBV9	TRBJ1-1	CASNRGGNTEAFF
15	TRBV5-4	TRBJ2-1	CASSFEIGRGNEQFF
14	TRBV27	TRBJ1-2	CASSLGVASDGYTF
14	TRBV29-1	TRBJ2-1	CSGGYGLMGNEQFF
16	TRBV5-6	TRBJ1-1	CASSLLGRTANTEAFF
14	TRBV6-1	TRBJ2-7	CASSERTGQGEQYF
10	TRBV30	TRBJ2-1	CACQGCEQFF
17	TRBV5-6	TRBJ2-2	CASSLWQGQITTGELFF
13	TRBV6-1	TRBJ2-3	CASRPRGRDTQYF
14	TRBV29-1	TRBJ2-7	CSVGPGGQNYEQYF
16	TRBV4-1	TRBJ2-2	CASSPGAGPNTGELFF
12	TRBV28	TRBJ1-2	CASWTVNYGYTF
16	TRBV10-1	TRBJ2-2	CAIKGTGLARTGELFF
18	TRBV4-2	TRBJ2-2	CASSQDPTAGGNTGELFF
15	TRBV28	TRBJ1-5	CASSLHGLGNQPQHF
13	TRBV10-3	TRBJ1-2	CAISEDVAYGYTF
15	TRBV7-9	TRBJ2-3	CASSLDPGGTDTQYF
14	TRBV11-2	TRBJ2-7	CASQKRQDHYEQYF
15	TRBV2	TRBJ1-1	CASSRDRVEGTEAFF
12	TRBV27	TRBJ2-1	CASSFSGNEQFF